Described below is a single T cell receptor beta chain sequence and its context. Its target is not known. There are 12 residues in the CDR3. Between the trimmed V and J ends, which lost 6 bases and 1 base, there was a span of 4 bases. Germline assignment: CDR1 SGDLS and CDR2 YYNGEE. This sample stems from a study of vaccination effects on CD4 cells after COVID-19. Produced via immunoSEQ multiplex PCR; TCRdb's table is partial and in-frame only. The sample shows around 60,000 clones, approximately 76% of them seen only once. Pools of viral peptides were used by the ViraFEST assay to expand antigen-specific CD4+ T cells ahead of sequencing. Cultured cells yielded isolated CD4+ T cells after around 10 days. Previously uninfected by SARS-CoV-2, the vaccine recipients also showed negative nucleocapsid antibodies.

The chain employs TRBV9 and TRBJ2-2, with D uncertain. The sample in question was CD4+ T cells from PBMCs cultured with HCoV-NL63 spike peptides, obtained before COVID-19 vaccination. The receptor comes from a human donor who received a COVID-19 vaccine. The CDR3 region is CASNQNTGELFF. DNA of the CDR3: TGTGCCAGCAACCAGAACACCGGGGAGCTGTTTTTT. Combining the CDR3 with reference TRBV9 and TRBJ2-2 gives the whole variable domain DSGVTQTPKHLITATGQRVTLRCSPRSGDLSVYWYQQSLDQGLQFLIQYYNGEERAKGNILERFSAQQFPDLHSELNLSSLELGDSALYFCASNQNTGELFFGEGSRLTVL.